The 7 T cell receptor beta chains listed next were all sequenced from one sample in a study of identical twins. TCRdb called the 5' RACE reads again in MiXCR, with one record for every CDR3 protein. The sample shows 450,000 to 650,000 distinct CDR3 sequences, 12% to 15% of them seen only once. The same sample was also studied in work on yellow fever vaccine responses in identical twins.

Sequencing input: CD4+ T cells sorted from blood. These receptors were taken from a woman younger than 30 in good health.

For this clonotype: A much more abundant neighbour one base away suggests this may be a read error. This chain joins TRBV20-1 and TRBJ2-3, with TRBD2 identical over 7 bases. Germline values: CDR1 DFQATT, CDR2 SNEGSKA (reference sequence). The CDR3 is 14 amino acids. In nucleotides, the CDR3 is TGCAGTGCTAGAGCGGGGGGATCCACAAATACGCAGTATTTT. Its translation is CSARAGGSTNTQYF.

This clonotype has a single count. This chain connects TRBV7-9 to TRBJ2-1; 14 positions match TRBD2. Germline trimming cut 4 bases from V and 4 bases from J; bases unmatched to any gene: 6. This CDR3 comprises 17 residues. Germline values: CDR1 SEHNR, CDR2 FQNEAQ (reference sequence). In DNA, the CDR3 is TGTGCCAGCAGCTCAGGACTAGCGGGAGGAGTATACAATGAGCAGTTCTTC. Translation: CASSSGLAGGVYNEQFF.

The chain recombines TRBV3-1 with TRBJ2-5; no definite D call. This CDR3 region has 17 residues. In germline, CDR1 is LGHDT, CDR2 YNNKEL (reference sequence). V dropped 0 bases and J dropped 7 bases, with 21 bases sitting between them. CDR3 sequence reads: CASSQDPLPTKLWTQYF. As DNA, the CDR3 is TGTGCCAGCAGCCAAGATCCCTTGCCGACGAAGTTGTGGACCCAGTACTTC.

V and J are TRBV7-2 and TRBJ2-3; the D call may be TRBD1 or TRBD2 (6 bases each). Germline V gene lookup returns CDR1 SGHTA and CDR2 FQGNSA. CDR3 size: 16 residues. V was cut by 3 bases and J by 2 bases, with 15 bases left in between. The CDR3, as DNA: TGTGCCAGCAGCTTCGGTGGGGGGCTGAACACAGATACGCAGTATTTT. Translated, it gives CASSFGGGLNTDTQYF.

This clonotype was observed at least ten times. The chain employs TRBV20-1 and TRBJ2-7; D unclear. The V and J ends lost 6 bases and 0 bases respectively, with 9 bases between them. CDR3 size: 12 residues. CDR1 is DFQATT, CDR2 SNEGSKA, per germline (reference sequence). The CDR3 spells CSATDGSYEQYF. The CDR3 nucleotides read TGCAGTGCCACGGACGGCTCCTACGAGCAGTACTTC.

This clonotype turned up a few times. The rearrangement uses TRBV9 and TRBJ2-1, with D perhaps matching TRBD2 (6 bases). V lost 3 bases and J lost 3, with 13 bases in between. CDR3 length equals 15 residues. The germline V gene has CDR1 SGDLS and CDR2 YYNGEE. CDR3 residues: CASSETGEIYNEQFF. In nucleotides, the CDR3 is TGTGCCAGCAGCGAGACGGGAGAAATCTACAATGAGCAGTTCTTC. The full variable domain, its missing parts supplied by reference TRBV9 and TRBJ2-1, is DSGVTQTPKHLITATGQRVTLRCSPRSGDLSVYWYQQSLDQGLQFLIQYYNGEERAKGNILERFSAQQFPDLHSELNLSSLELGDSALYFCASSETGEIYNEQFFGPGTRLTVL.

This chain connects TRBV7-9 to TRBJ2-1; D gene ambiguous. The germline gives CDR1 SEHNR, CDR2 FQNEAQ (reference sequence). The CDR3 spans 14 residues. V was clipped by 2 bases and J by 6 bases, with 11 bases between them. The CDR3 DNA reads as TGTGCCAGCAGCTTATCGATAGCCGTCAATGAGCAGTTCTTC. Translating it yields CASSLSIAVNEQFF.